The 31 T cell receptor beta chains below all came from one sample that was sequenced in a study of cytomegalovirus exposure and HLA in healthy donors. The PCR ran on 60 Vbeta and 13 Jbeta primers. TCRdb's table, derived via immunoSEQ multiplex PCR, lists solely in-frame clones and lacks some. The table shows about 160,000 clones, with more than 75% occurring only once. The specimen sequenced was PBMCs. All receptors derive from a man younger than 35 in good health and CMV-seropositive.

This clone was seen only a few times. This chain joins TRBV7-3 and TRBJ1-2; TRBD1 matches at 8 bases. This CDR3 spans 16 amino acids. V was pared by 3 bases and J by 4 bases, with 10 bases of the junction left unmatched. Germline CDR1 reads SGHTA; CDR2 reads FQGTGA. CDR3 DNA sequence: TGTGCCAGCAGCTTCCCTGACAGGGGCGATAGCTATGGCTACACCTTC. Translation: CASSFPDRGDSYGYTF.

V gene TRBV5-8 combines with J gene TRBJ2-7, with TRBD1 identical over 7 bases. V was pared by 4 bases and J by 0 bases, with 7 bases of the junction left unmatched. The CDR3 length is 15 residues. In germline, CDR1 is SGHTS, CDR2 YDEGEE. CDR3 DNA sequence: TGTGCCAGCAGCCCGGGGACAGTCCGCTCCTACGAGCAGTACTTC. It translates to CASSPGTVRSYEQYF.

This chain links TRBV7-9 with TRBJ1-1; TRBD1 is a possible D gene (6 bases). V gave up 1 base and J gave up 4 bases, with 10 bases separating them. Germline V gives CDR1 SEHNR, CDR2 FQNEAQ (reference sequence). This CDR3 spans 14 amino acids. This chain's CDR3 is CASSLEGGITEAFF. The CDR3 DNA sequence: TGTGCCAGCAGCTTAGAAGGGGGTATCACTGAAGCTTTCTTT.

The chain is built from TRBV7-8 and TRBJ1-1; D gene uncertain. The germline CDR1 and CDR2 sequences are SGHVS and FQNEAQ. This CDR3 is 16 amino acids long. Trimming stripped 2 bases from V and 1 base from J, with 14 bases between. The CDR3, as DNA: TGTGCCAGCAGCTTATCGACACCACTCGGGAACACTGAAGCTTTCTTT. This codes for CASSLSTPLGNTEAFF.

The rearrangement joins TRBV6-5 to TRBJ1-1, with TRBD1 as a possible D gene (6 bases). This CDR3 is built from 15 residues. Trimming cost V 0 bases and J 0 bases, with 8 bases left between them. The germline V gene encodes CDR1 MNHEY and CDR2 SVGAGI. CDR3 DNA sequence: TGTGCCAGCAGTTACTCCAGACAGGTGAACACTGAAGCTTTCTTT. Translating gives CASSYSRQVNTEAFF.

The chain uses TRBV4-1 and TRBJ1-3, with a tentative D call TRBD1 (5 bases). The germline V gene encodes CDR1 MGHRA and CDR2 YSYEKL. The CDR3 runs to 16 residues. V dropped 1 base and J dropped 2 bases, with 12 bases sitting between them. In DNA, the CDR3 is TGCGCCAGCAGCCAAGTATCGGGGGAAGCTGGAAACACCATATATTTT. Amino acid sequence: CASSQVSGEAGNTIYF.

The chain has TRBV5-1 and TRBJ2-7; TRBD1 aligns across 8 bases. In germline, CDR1 is SGHRS, CDR2 YFSETQ. The ends lost 2 bases at V and 4 bases at J; junction bases unmatched: 2. The CDR3 extends over 13 amino acids. CDR3 sequence (DNA): TGCGCCAGCAGCTTCCGACAGGGGTACGAGCAGTACTTC. Translated, it gives CASSFRQGYEQYF.

This clone was detected a few times. The J gene is TRBJ1-4, the V gene TRBV4-2, with 8 bases that match TRBD1. CDR3 size: 17 residues. From germline, CDR1 is LGHNA and CDR2 YNFKEQ. V lost 2 bases and J lost 2; bases outside the gene matches: 7. The DNA of the CDR3 is TGTGCCAGCAGCCAACCAGACAGGGGTTGGACTAATGAAAAACTGTTTTTT. It codes for CASSQPDRGWTNEKLFF.

The chain has TRBV7-6 and TRBJ2-5; 11 bases are shared with TRBD2. CDR3 size: 17 residues. The J segment lost 4 bases and the V segment lost 2 bases, leaving 9 bases of the junction unmatched. The germline V gene has CDR1 SGHVS and CDR2 FNYEAQ. CDR3 amino acids: CASSLQTSGIGRETQYF. CDR3 nucleotides: TGTGCCAGCAGCTTACAGACTAGCGGGATAGGCCGAGAGACCCAGTACTTC.

V gene TRBV5-4 combines with J gene TRBJ2-7; 9 bases match TRBD1. This CDR3 is 14 amino acids long. CDR1 is SGHNT, CDR2 YYREEE, per germline (reference sequence). Trimming cost V 3 bases and J 4 bases; bases outside gene matches: 5. For the CDR3, the DNA is TGTGCCAGCAGCTGGGACAGGGAGCTTTACGAGCAGTACTTC. It codes for CASSWDRELYEQYF.

In its sample, this clone was seen once. The chain links TRBV11-2 to TRBJ2-1, with a possible D match to TRBD2 (6 bases). This CDR3 has 15 amino acids. V shed 4 bases and J shed 4 bases, with 14 bases lying between them. Germline lookup yields CDR1 SGHAT and CDR2 FQNNGV. The CDR3 nucleotides are TGTGCCAGCAGCTACGGGAGAGGGTCGTACAATGAGCAGTTCTTC. Protein product: CASSYGRGSYNEQFF.

This rearrangement joins TRBV4-2 to TRBJ1-1, with 8 bases fitting TRBD1. The germline CDR1 and CDR2 sequences are LGHNA and YNFKEQ. V shed 6 bases, J shed 0 bases, and the junction held 12 bases outside the gene matches. The CDR3 is 17 amino acids. The CDR3 nucleotides are TGTGCCAGCAGTGAAGCGGACAGGGCGATGATGAACACTGAAGCTTTCTTT. It codes for CASSEADRAMMNTEAFF.

The chain uses TRBV7-6 and TRBJ2-3; 10 bases fit TRBD2. The junction had 5 bases not matched to a gene; V was cut back by 1 base and J by 1 base. The CDR3 has 17 residues. The germline V gene has CDR1 SGHVS and CDR2 FNYEAQ. CDR3 sequence: CASSLGASGGGTDTQYF. The CDR3 region has the DNA TGTGCCAGCAGCTTAGGGGCTAGCGGGGGAGGCACAGATACGCAGTATTTT. Using reference TRBV7-6 and TRBJ2-3 for the parts outside the CDR3, the full variable domain is GAGVSQSPRYKVTKRGQDVALRCDPISGHVSLYWYRQALGQGPEFLTYFNYEAQQDKSGLPNDRFSAERPEGSISTLTIQRTEQRDSAMYRCASSLGASGGGTDTQYFGPGTRLTVL.

The rearrangement uses TRBV29-1 and TRBJ2-7; 9 bases fit TRBD1. Germline V gene lookup returns CDR1 SQVTM and CDR2 ANQGSEA. J gave up 5 bases and V 2 bases, and 7 bases lay outside the gene matches. The CDR3 contains 14 residues. CDR3 sequence (DNA): TGCAGCGTTGAACTGGGGGACAGGGCCCACGAGCAGTACTTC. Protein sequence: CSVELGDRAHEQYF.

The V gene is TRBV5-4, the J gene TRBJ2-2; 9 nucleotides match TRBD1. The CDR3 extends over 15 amino acids. The germline V gene encodes CDR1 SGHNT and CDR2 YYREEE (reference sequence). The V gene end was trimmed by 4 bases and the J gene end by 3 bases; junction bases not matched to a gene: 4. The CDR3 coding sequence is TGTGCCAGCAGCGCAGGACAGGGGCACACCGGGGAGCTGTTTTTT. The encoded protein is CASSAGQGHTGELFF.

The V call is TRBV5-6, the J call TRBJ2-7; tentative D call: TRBD1 (6 bases). The CDR3 has 12 residues. The germline V gene encodes CDR1 SGHDT and CDR2 YYEEEE. Between the trimmed V and J ends, which lost 5 bases and 4 bases, there was a span of 10 bases. The CDR3 protein is CASRRDRYEQYF. CDR3 sequence (DNA): TGTGCCAGCAGGCGCGACAGGTACGAGCAGTACTTC.

This chain links TRBV7-9 with TRBJ1-2; 7 bases match TRBD1. The CDR3 length is 14 residues. Germline trimming cut 2 bases from V and 5 bases from J; bases unmatched to any gene: 5. Germline V gives CDR1 SEHNR, CDR2 FQNEAQ (reference sequence). The CDR3 is CASSLTQGLYGYTF. The DNA for the CDR3 is TGTGCCAGCAGCTTAACACAGGGGTTATATGGCTACACCTTC.

This clone was found a few times. The rearrangement uses TRBV7-9 and TRBJ1-5; 7 positions agree with TRBD1. V lost 5 bases, J lost 5 bases, and 6 bases stayed unmatched. The germline V gene encodes CDR1 SEHNR and CDR2 FQNEAQ (reference sequence). The CDR3 covers 14 residues. The CDR3 region is CASSQFTGDQPQHF. DNA for the CDR3: TGTGCCAGCAGCCAATTTACAGGGGATCAGCCCCAGCATTTT.

In its sample, this clone was seen once. The chain has TRBV7-2 and TRBJ1-1; the D is unclear. This CDR3 has 17 amino acids. Germline V gene lookup returns CDR1 SGHTA and CDR2 FQGNSA. The V and J ends lost 5 bases and 5 bases respectively, with 24 bases between them. The DNA for the CDR3 is TGTGCCAGCAGCCCTTACCTTCTCGGCACAGTCAGAACTGAAGCTTTCTTT. Amino acids: CASSPYLLGTVRTEAFF.

This CDR3 reads CATSRDLRVPDTQYF. Written as DNA, the CDR3 is TGTGCCACCAGCAGAGATTTGAGGGTCCCCGATACGCAGTATTTT. The V gene is TRBV15, the J gene TRBJ2-3, with D possibly matching TRBD2 (5 bases). This CDR3 is built from 15 residues. Germline V lookup: CDR1 LNHNV, CDR2 YYDKDF (reference sequence). V gave up 0 bases and J gave up 6 bases, with 13 bases separating them.

J is TRBJ1-2 and V is TRBV6-5; 8 bases align to TRBD1. Germline V CDR1 and CDR2: MNHEY, SVGAGI. V dropped 6 bases and J dropped 4; count of bases not matched to a gene: 4. The CDR3 extends over 13 amino acids. The CDR3 loop is CASSPDRVYGYTF. The CDR3 DNA reads TGTGCCAGCAGCCCGGACAGGGTCTATGGCTACACCTTC.

This chain joins TRBV5-1 and TRBJ1-1, with TRBD1 matching over 7 bases. There are 14 residues in the CDR3. V lost 0 bases and J lost 3; bases outside the gene matches: 2. The V gene's germline CDR1 is SGHRS and CDR2 YFSETQ. In DNA form, the CDR3 reads TGCGCCAGCAGCTTGGAGGGGGCTGACACTGAAGCTTTCTTT. Amino acid sequence: CASSLEGADTEAFF.

V is TRBV18 and J is TRBJ2-1, with TRBD2 as a possible D gene (7 bases). The length of the CDR3 is 13 residues. Germline assignment: CDR1 KGHSH and CDR2 LQKENI. The V end lost 3 bases, the J end lost 8 bases, and 11 bases lay between the germline ends. The CDR3 sequence is CASSPSGGDEQFF. Written as DNA, the CDR3 is TGTGCCAGCTCACCGTCGGGGGGCGATGAGCAGTTCTTC.

This clone appeared a few times. The chain links TRBV29-1 to TRBJ1-2; D remains ambiguous. Germline V gene lookup returns CDR1 SQVTM and CDR2 ANQGSEA. The CDR3 is made up of 14 amino acids. Trimming took off 3 bases at V and 4 bases at J, with 15 bases between the two ends. The CDR3 protein is CSVDAGGRGYGYTF. CDR3 nucleotide sequence: TGCAGCGTTGACGCAGGAGGCCGGGGCTATGGCTACACCTTC.

The chain links TRBV18 to TRBJ2-7; possibly TRBD2 for D (5 bases). CDR3 length equals 13 residues. Trimming left V 5 bases short and J 1 base short, with 9 bases between. Germline V gene sequence: CDR1 KGHSH, CDR2 LQKENI. As DNA, the CDR3 is TGTGCCAGCTCAAGCGGTGAGTCCTACGAGCAGTACTTC. It encodes CASSSGESYEQYF.

The chain couples TRBV6-6 to TRBJ1-5; D not certain. The CDR3 runs to 13 residues. Per germline, CDR1 MNHNY and CDR2 SVGAGI (reference sequence). Trimming shortened V by 6 bases and J by 5 bases, and 11 bases separated the two germline ends. The CDR3 here is CASSLPRDQPQHF. The CDR3, as DNA: TGTGCCAGCAGCCTACCCCGGGATCAGCCCCAGCATTTT.

The chain carries TRBV14 and TRBJ2-7; the D gene is possibly TRBD1 (6 bases). Trimming stripped 4 bases from V and 7 bases from J, with 17 bases between. CDR3 length equals 14 residues. Germline V gene data show CDR1 as SGHDN and CDR2 as FVKESK. This chain's CDR3 is CASSRAGDLSEQYF. The CDR3 DNA is TGTGCCAGCAGCCGGGCAGGGGACCTTTCTGAGCAGTACTTC.

The chain uses TRBV6-5 and TRBJ2-7, with a possible D match to TRBD2 (6 bases). V lost 5 bases, J lost 4 bases, and 12 bases lay in between. From germline, CDR1 is MNHEY and CDR2 SVGAGI. This CDR3 comprises 13 residues. CDR3 bases: TGTGCCAGCAGTCCTGGACTACTTTACGAGCAGTACTTC. Protein: CASSPGLLYEQYF.

This chain joins TRBV6-5 and TRBJ1-2; D unresolved. Germline lookup yields CDR1 MNHEY and CDR2 SVGAGI. Trimming took off 5 bases at V and 8 bases at J, with 15 bases between the two ends. The CDR3 runs to 13 residues. In DNA, the CDR3 is TGTGCCAGCAGTCTGCGACGGGGAGGAGGCTACACCTTC. This codes for CASSLRRGGGYTF.

This chain joins TRBV5-1 and TRBJ2-3; D might be TRBD2 (5 bases). V lost 7 bases, J lost 0 bases, and 15 bases lay in between. The germline V gene has CDR1 SGHRS and CDR2 YFSETQ. The CDR3 totals 15 residues. The CDR3 DNA is TGCGCCAGCTGCCGGTCCGGCGGGAGCACAGATACGCAGTATTTT. Its protein is CASCRSGGSTDTQYF.

This clone was seen once. The V gene is TRBV15, the J gene TRBJ1-3; no reliable D call. Germline CDR1 is LNHNV and CDR2 is YYDKDF (reference sequence). The V end lost 0 bases, the J end lost 0 bases, and 6 bases lay between the germline ends. CDR3 length: 15 amino acids. The CDR3 sequence: CATSRDRSSGNTIYF. The CDR3, as DNA: TGTGCCACCAGCAGAGACCGTAGCTCTGGAAACACCATATATTTT.